Listed here are 28 T cell receptor beta chains from one sample, sequenced in a study of T cells after yellow fever vaccination. TCRdb redid the calling of the 5' RACE reads with MiXCR, one entry per CDR3 protein. The repertoire holds some 600,000 distinct CDR3 sequences, with about 17% as singletons. Sequenced material: PBMCs, taken less than 6 days after the first yellow fever vaccination. These receptors all come from a man aged 18 to 29 who received the YFV17D yellow fever vaccine.

This clonotype was seen only a few times. The CDR3 is CASSLGWTDTQYF. In DNA form, the CDR3 reads TGTGCCAGCAGTTTAGGCTGGACAGATACGCAGTATTTT. The chain is built from TRBV12-3 or TRBV12-4 and TRBJ2-3; D unclear. The germline V and J ends were trimmed by 1 base and 3 bases, with 5 bases remaining between them. The CDR3 sequence is 13 residues long.

In this sample, this clonotype turned up a few times. The CDR3 reads CASSVLTPGQGEIGANVLTF. For the CDR3, the DNA is TGTGCCAGCAGCGTGTTAACTCCGGGACAGGGCGAGATTGGGGCCAACGTCCTGACTTTC. V gene TRBV5-6 combines with J gene TRBJ2-6, with 9 nucleotides matching TRBD1. Trimming removed 4 bases from V and 3 bases from J; junction bases left unmatched: 17. The CDR3 length is 20 residues. Germline CDR1 and CDR2: SGHDT and YYEEEE.

Of note for this clonotype: One junction end does not reproduce the germline sequence, and a read error may be involved. The chain combines TRBV20-1 with TRBJ1-5; 7 bases fit TRBD1. Germline V CDR1 and CDR2: DFQATT, SNEGSKA (reference sequence). CDR3 length equals 17 residues. The CDR3, as DNA: TGCTGTGCTAGAGAGGCTGGGACAGCCATTAGCAATCAGCCCCAGCATTTT. This sequence encodes CCAREAGTAISNQPQHF.

The J gene is TRBJ2-5, the V gene TRBV18; 8 nucleotides line up with TRBD2. The CDR3 covers 17 residues. V lost 6 bases, J lost 4 bases, and 16 bases stayed unmatched. Germline V gene data show CDR1 as KGHSH and CDR2 as LQKENI. The CDR3 bases are TGTGCCAGCTCCCTATCCAGCGGGGGCACCTCCAGAGAGACCCAGTACTTC. Its translation is CASSLSSGGTSRETQYF.

This clonotype was detected many times. The rearrangement links TRBV5-1 to TRBJ2-3; D remains unclear. Germline lookup yields CDR1 SGHRS and CDR2 YFSETQ. This CDR3 is 16 amino acids long. The V and J ends lost 1 base and 1 base respectively, with 13 bases between them. The CDR3 loop is CASSLSTNDGTDTQYF. In DNA form, the CDR3 reads TGCGCCAGCAGCTTGAGTACTAACGACGGCACAGATACGCAGTATTTT.

The rearrangement links TRBV9 to TRBJ2-1; TRBD2 matches at 8 bases. The CDR3 totals 17 residues. V was pared by 0 bases and J by 5 bases, with 10 bases of the junction left unmatched. CDR1 and CDR2 (germline): SGDLS, YYNGEE. CDR3 loop: CASSVDQSGGYNNEQFF. The CDR3 nucleotides read TGTGCCAGCAGCGTAGACCAAAGCGGGGGCTATAACAATGAGCAGTTCTTC.

This clonotype was counted only a few times. J is TRBJ2-1 and V is TRBV23-1, with D possibly being TRBD1 (6 bases). TRBV23-1 is labeled an ORF, and its function is uncertain. V lost 8 bases and J lost 2, with 10 bases in between. There are 13 residues in the CDR3. The CDR3 bases are TGCGCCAGCGTAACAGGGACCTACAATGAGCAGTTCTTC. This gives the protein CASVTGTYNEQFF.

The V and J genes are TRBV6-5 and TRBJ1-1; tentatively, D is TRBD1 (5 bases). The V and J ends lost 2 bases and 4 bases respectively, with 5 bases between them. This CDR3 has 12 amino acids. The germline CDR1 and CDR2 sequences are MNHEY and SVGAGI. CDR3 sequence reads: CASSYGTTEAFF. The CDR3 DNA is TGTGCCAGCAGTTACGGGACCACTGAAGCTTTCTTT.

This clonotype was detected a few times. The rearrangement links TRBV30 to TRBJ2-1; no definite D call. CDR3 length: 12 amino acids. Trimming removed 0 bases at V and 9 bases at J, with 9 bases between. Germline CDR1 and CDR2: GTSNPN and SVGIG (reference sequence). The CDR3, as DNA: TGTGCCTGGAGTGTACTGCCGGCTGAGCAGTTCTTC. Its protein product is CAWSVLPAEQFF.

This chain connects TRBV4-3 to TRBJ1-1, with 9 nucleotides matching TRBD1. The CDR3 runs to 14 residues. Germline lookup yields CDR1 LGHNA and CDR2 YSLEER. Trimming took 4 bases from V and 9 from J; bases not matched to a gene: 9. The CDR3 spells CASSPGTGLVKAFF. In nucleotides, the CDR3 is TGCGCCAGCAGCCCCGGGACAGGGCTGGTTAAAGCTTTCTTT.

This clonotype has only a few counts. This chain connects TRBV7-2 to TRBJ2-5, with 11 bases that match TRBD1. Losses at the gene ends were 5 bases for V and 3 bases for J; bases not matched to a gene: 5. This CDR3 region has 15 residues. The germline V gene has CDR1 SGHTA and CDR2 FQGNSA. This chain's CDR3 is CASSPRDRGEETQYF. CDR3 nucleotides: TGTGCCAGCAGCCCGAGGGACAGGGGGGAAGAGACCCAGTACTTC.

The genes are TRBV5-1 and TRBJ2-7; D uncertain. CDR3 length: 14 residues. CDR1 and CDR2 from the germline V gene are SGHRS and YFSETQ. V lost 4 bases and J 3 bases, leaving 14 bases between the germline ends. The CDR3 reads CASSGPESLYEQYF. The CDR3 DNA follows: TGCGCCAGCAGCGGCCCAGAAAGTCTCTACGAGCAGTACTTC.

The chain links TRBV12-3 or TRBV12-4 to TRBJ2-5; D call uncertain. This CDR3 is 14 amino acids long. V was cut by 3 bases and J by 4 bases, with 12 bases left in between. This chain's CDR3 is CASSFFEGGETQYF. CDR3 DNA sequence: TGTGCCAGCAGTTTTTTTGAAGGTGGAGAGACCCAGTACTTC.

CDR3 coding DNA: TGTGCCAGCTCACCACAACACGAGAACACTGAAGCTTTCTTT. As protein: CASSPQHENTEAFF. The V and J genes are TRBV18 and TRBJ1-1; D gene ambiguous. From germline, CDR1 is KGHSH and CDR2 LQKENI. The V end was cut by 1 base, the J end by 1 base, with 7 bases between. CDR3 length: 14 amino acids.

The chain has TRBV7-2 and TRBJ2-2, with a possible D match to TRBD2 (5 bases). Trimming stripped 11 bases from V and 1 base from J, with 14 bases between. The CDR3 consists of 14 residues. Germline loops: CDR1 SGHTA, CDR2 FQGNSA. CDR3 DNA: TGTGCCGGGTACCGTGAGGGGAACACCGGGGAGCTGTTTTTT. Residues: CAGYREGNTGELFF.

This clonotype has only a few counts. V gene TRBV5-1 combines with J gene TRBJ1-5; 9 bases line up with TRBD1. V lost 5 bases, J lost 3 bases, and 6 bases stayed unmatched. The V gene's germline CDR1 is SGHRS and CDR2 YFSETQ. CDR3 length: 15 amino acids. The CDR3, as DNA: TGCGCCAGCAGGGTTGGGACAGGGTACAATCAGCCCCAGCATTTT. This gives the protein CASRVGTGYNQPQHF.

The V gene is TRBV10-3, the J gene TRBJ2-2, with 8 nucleotides matching TRBD1. V was clipped by 7 bases and J by 1 base; unmatched bases: 5. CDR3 length: 15 amino acids. Germline CDR1 is ENHRY and CDR2 is SYGVKD. The DNA for the CDR3 is TGTGCCATCAACTCCGGGACAGGGAACACCGGGGAGCTGTTTTTT. Translating it yields CAINSGTGNTGELFF.

This clonotype was picked up many times. V is TRBV12-3 or TRBV12-4 and J is TRBJ1-6; 8 nucleotides align to TRBD1. V lost 4 bases, J lost 6 bases, and 2 bases stayed unmatched. This CDR3 comprises 14 residues. CDR3 amino acids: CASSSQGANSPLHF. The CDR3 nucleotides are TGTGCCAGCAGTTCTCAGGGGGCTAATTCACCCCTCCACTTT.

This clonotype was seen more than once but under ten times. This chain joins TRBV5-1 and TRBJ2-7, with D unresolved. Germline CDR1 and CDR2: SGHRS and YFSETQ. With 2 bases removed from V and 5 bases from J, the gap between germline ends came to 8 bases. The CDR3 runs to 12 residues. The CDR3 sequence: CASSFYPDEQYF. The DNA for the CDR3 is TGCGCCAGCAGCTTTTACCCCGACGAGCAGTACTTC.

The chain uses TRBV11-3 and TRBJ2-7; 7 nucleotides line up with TRBD1. Germline loops: CDR1 SGHNT, CDR2 YENEEA. This CDR3 comprises 14 residues. The junction had 8 bases not matched to a gene; V was cut back by 5 bases and J by 4 bases. The CDR3 DNA is TGTGCCAGCAGCGGGCCGGGACAGATATACGAGCAGTACTTC. It translates to CASSGPGQIYEQYF.

The chain couples TRBV5-4 to TRBJ1-2; D is possibly TRBD1 (6 bases). The germline V gene has CDR1 SGHNT and CDR2 YYREEE (reference sequence). V was cut by 4 bases and J by 6 bases, with 10 bases left in between. The CDR3 runs 12 residues. The CDR3 DNA is TGTGCCAGCAGCCCTCAGGGGAATGGCTACACCTTC. Translating gives CASSPQGNGYTF.

This clonotype turned up a few times. This chain links TRBV20-1 with TRBJ1-2; tentatively, D is TRBD1 (5 bases). V lost 6 bases, J lost 8 bases, and 19 bases lay in between. The CDR3 sequence is 13 residues long. CDR1 is DFQATT and CDR2 is SNEGSKA in the germline V gene (reference sequence). In nucleotides, the CDR3 is TGCAGTGCCCCTACGGCTGGGGCTGAAGGCTACACCTTC. Translating it yields CSAPTAGAEGYTF.

This clonotype was detected only a few times. CDR3: CASSLGQGVYGEAFF. The DNA of the CDR3 is TGTGCCAGCAGCTTAGGGCAGGGCGTTTACGGTGAAGCTTTCTTT. This sequence joins TRBV7-2 and TRBJ1-1, with D maybe TRBD1 (5 bases). The CDR3 totals 15 residues. Trimming stripped 1 base from V and 7 bases from J, with 16 bases between. Per germline, CDR1 SGHTA and CDR2 FQGNSA. Complete variable domain (other parts from reference TRBV7-2 and TRBJ1-1): GAGVSQSPSNKVTEKGKDVELRCDPISGHTALYWYRQSLGQGLEFLIYFQGNSAPDKSGLPSDRFSAERTGGSVSTLTIQRTQQEDSAVYLCASSLGQGVYGEAFFGQGTRLTVV.

Only a few counts were recorded for this clonotype. The CDR3 DNA reads as TGTGCCAGCAGCTTGGCCCTCGGGTCGGGGGATGGCTACACCTTC. It is translated as CASSLALGSGDGYTF. The genes are TRBV5-4 and TRBJ1-2, with a tentative D call TRBD1 (5 bases). CDR1 is SGHNT, CDR2 YYREEE, per germline (reference sequence). V gave up 0 bases and J gave up 6 bases, with 15 bases separating them. The CDR3 runs 15 residues.

The genes are TRBV28 and TRBJ1-1; D is ambiguous. Germline CDR1 MDHEN, CDR2 SYDVKM. There are 14 residues in the CDR3. The V end lost 5 bases, the J end lost 2 bases, and 12 bases lay between the germline ends. CDR3: CASSLGFDNTEAFF. As DNA, the CDR3 is TGTGCCAGCAGTCTCGGATTCGACAACACTGAAGCTTTCTTT.

This clonotype was found a few times. J is TRBJ2-2 and V is TRBV5-1; 8 nucleotides agree with TRBD2. The germline V gene encodes CDR1 SGHRS and CDR2 YFSETQ. With V trimmed by 5 bases and J by 6 bases, 6 bases remained unmatched. CDR3 length equals 14 residues. The CDR3 sequence is CASRKTSGPGELFF. DNA of the CDR3: TGCGCCAGCAGGAAAACTAGCGGCCCCGGGGAGCTGTTTTTT.

The chain employs TRBV3-1 and TRBJ2-3; a possible D gene is TRBD1 (6 bases). V lost 2 bases to trimming and J lost 0 bases, with 12 bases between them. Germline assignment: CDR1 LGHDT and CDR2 YNNKEL (reference sequence). The CDR3 is 16 amino acids. This CDR3 is CASSQYQGISTDTQYF. DNA for the CDR3: TGTGCCAGCAGCCAATATCAGGGGATTAGCACAGATACGCAGTATTTT.

The V gene is TRBV12-3 or TRBV12-4, the J gene TRBJ2-7; 10 bases are shared with TRBD1. There are 13 residues in the CDR3. V gave up 4 bases and J gave up 7 bases; unmatched junction bases: 4. Here the CDR3 reads CASSWDRGGEQYF. The CDR3 coding sequence is TGTGCCAGCAGTTGGGACAGGGGAGGAGAGCAGTACTTC.